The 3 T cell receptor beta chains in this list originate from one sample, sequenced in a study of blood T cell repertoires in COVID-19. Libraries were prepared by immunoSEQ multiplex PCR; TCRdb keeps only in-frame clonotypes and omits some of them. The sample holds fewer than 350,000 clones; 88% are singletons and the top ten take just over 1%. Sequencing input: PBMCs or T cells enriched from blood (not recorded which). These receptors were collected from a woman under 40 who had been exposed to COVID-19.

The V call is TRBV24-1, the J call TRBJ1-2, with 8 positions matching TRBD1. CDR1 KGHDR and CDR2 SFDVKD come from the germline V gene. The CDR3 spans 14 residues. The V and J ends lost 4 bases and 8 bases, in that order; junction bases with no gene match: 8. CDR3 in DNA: TGTGCCACCAGTGACCCTGGACAGGGAATGGGCTACACCTTC. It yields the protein CATSDPGQGMGYTF.

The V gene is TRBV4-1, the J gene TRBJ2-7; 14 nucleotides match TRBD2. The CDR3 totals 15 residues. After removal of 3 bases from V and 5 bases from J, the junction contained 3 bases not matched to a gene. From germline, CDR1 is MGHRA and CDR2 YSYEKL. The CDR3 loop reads CASSHLGLAGDEQYF. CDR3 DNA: TGCGCCAGCAGCCACTTGGGACTAGCGGGAGACGAGCAGTACTTC.

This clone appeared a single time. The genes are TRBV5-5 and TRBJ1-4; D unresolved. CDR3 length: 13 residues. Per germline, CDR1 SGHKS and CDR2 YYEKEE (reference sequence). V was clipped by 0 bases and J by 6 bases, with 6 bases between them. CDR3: CASSLAPDEKLFF. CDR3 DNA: TGTGCCAGCAGCTTGGCCCCCGATGAAAAACTGTTTTTT.